The next 28 T cell receptor beta chains were all read from a single sample in a study of T cell responses to AZD1222 COVID-19 vaccine. Some clones are missing from TCRdb's copy, which holds only in-frame ones; the method was immunoSEQ multiplex PCR. The sample includes 150,000 or so clones, approximately 91% of them seen just once. The source material was peripheral blood, sampled on day 0 of AZD1222 vaccination. These receptors originate from an adult in good health.

The chain uses TRBV14 and TRBJ1-6; no clear D gene. The CDR3 spans 12 residues. V was shortened by 2 bases and J by 9 bases, with 5 bases between the two germline ends. Germline CDR1 reads SGHDN; CDR2 reads FVKESK. The CDR3 here is CASSQFSSPLHF. The CDR3, as DNA: TGTGCCAGCAGCCAATTCAGTTCACCCCTCCACTTT.

V is TRBV7-8 and J is TRBJ2-1; D perhaps matches TRBD1 (5 bases). Deletions cut 5 bases from V and 3 bases from J, with 14 bases between. The CDR3 loop spans 15 amino acids. Germline-derived CDR1 and CDR2 are SGHVS and FQNEAQ. The CDR3 DNA reads TGTGCCAGCAGCCAGTCCGGACATAGCTACAATGAGCAGTTCTTC. This codes for CASSQSGHSYNEQFF. The variable domain in full, completed from reference TRBV7-8 and TRBJ2-1, reads GAGVSQSPRYKVAKRGQDVALRCDPISGHVSLFWYQQALGQGPEFLTYFQNEAQLDKSGLPSDRFFAERPEGSVSTLKIQRTQQEDSAVYLCASSQSGHSYNEQFFGPGTRLTVL.

The chain uses TRBV6-2 or TRBV6-3 and TRBJ2-1, with TRBD2 as a possible D gene (6 bases). Per the germline V gene, CDR1 is MNHEY and CDR2 is SVGEGT. This CDR3 is built from 17 residues. V was pared by 4 bases and J by 1 base, with 17 bases between. CDR3 in amino acids: CASSLTSLGRSYNEQFF. Written as DNA, the CDR3 is TGTGCCAGCAGTTTGACTAGTTTAGGCCGGTCCTACAATGAGCAGTTCTTC.

This chain connects TRBV14 to TRBJ1-2; D is possibly TRBD1 (6 bases). Trimming took off 3 bases at V and 2 bases at J, with 13 bases between the two ends. This CDR3 has 15 residues. Germline V gene data show CDR1 as SGHDN and CDR2 as FVKESK. The CDR3 DNA sequence: TGTGCCAGCAGCCAGCTGGACAGTCGCAACTATGGCTACACCTTC. Protein product: CASSQLDSRNYGYTF.

V gene TRBV19 combines with J gene TRBJ2-3, with TRBD1 matching 8 bases. Germline V gene data show CDR1 as LNHDA and CDR2 as SQIVND (reference sequence). With V trimmed by 6 bases and J by 6 bases, 5 bases remained unmatched. This CDR3 is built from 13 residues. CDR3 in DNA: TGTGCCAGTAGAAATACAGGGGGGGATACGCAGTATTTT. The encoded protein is CASRNTGGDTQYF.

The chain links TRBV5-6 to TRBJ2-5; D may be TRBD1 (5 bases). The germline V gene has CDR1 SGHDT and CDR2 YYEEEE. This CDR3 is 13 amino acids long. With 4 bases removed from V and 1 base from J, the gap between germline ends came to 8 bases. This chain's CDR3 is CASSRDSQETQYF. In DNA, the CDR3 is TGTGCCAGCAGCCGTGACAGCCAAGAGACCCAGTACTTC. Full variable domain (missing parts from reference TRBV5-6 and TRBJ2-5): DAGVTQSPTHLIKTRGQQVTLRCSPKSGHDTVSWYQQALGQGPQFIFQYYEEEERQRGNFPDRFSGHQFPNYSSELNVNALLLGDSALYLCASSRDSQETQYFGPGTRLLVL.

This chain connects TRBV9 to TRBJ1-1; TRBD1 might be the D (6 bases). CDR1 is SGDLS, CDR2 YYNGEE, per germline. V dropped 4 bases and J dropped 5 bases, with 18 bases sitting between them. The CDR3 covers 15 residues. As DNA, the CDR3 is TGTGCCAGCAGCCCCTCCCGGGGGGGGCGTACTGAAGCTTTCTTT. Its protein is CASSPSRGGRTEAFF.

The V gene is TRBV6-1, the J gene TRBJ2-1; possible D gene TRBD1, 5 bases. The length of the CDR3 is 14 residues. V lost 5 bases and J lost 0, with 8 bases in between. Germline loops: CDR1 MNHNS, CDR2 SASEGT. CDR3: CASSWTSSYNEQFF. DNA of the CDR3: TGTGCCAGCAGTTGGACATCCTCCTACAATGAGCAGTTCTTC.

The chain has TRBV6-5 and TRBJ2-7, with D tentatively TRBD1 (6 bases). V was cut by 7 bases and J by 1 base, with 14 bases left in between. The CDR3 contains 14 residues. Looked up from germline, CDR1 is MNHEY and CDR2 is SVGAGI. CDR3 loop: CASTFHDRSYEQYV. The CDR3 coding sequence is TGTGCCAGCACCTTTCATGACAGGTCCTACGAGCAGTACGTC.

The gene calls are TRBV30 and TRBJ2-3, with TRBD2 matching over 7 bases. Trimming removed 0 bases from V and 5 bases from J; junction bases left unmatched: 11. The CDR3 is made up of 16 amino acids. Germline V CDR1 and CDR2: GTSNPN, SVGIG (reference sequence). For the CDR3, the DNA is TGTGCCTGGAGTGTACGGCTGGGATGGGAGGGAGATACGCAGTATTTT. This codes for CAWSVRLGWEGDTQYF.

V usage is TRBV9 and J usage is TRBJ1-3; possible D gene TRBD1, 5 bases. The germline CDR1 and CDR2 sequences are SGDLS and YYNGEE. This CDR3 has 15 residues. The V end lost 0 bases, the J end lost 11 bases, and 18 bases lay between the germline ends. CDR3 residues: CASSVAGIPSEPIYF. The CDR3 DNA reads as TGTGCCAGCAGCGTAGCAGGGATTCCGTCGGAGCCCATATATTTT.

The rearrangement links TRBV6-6 to TRBJ1-2; 7 nucleotides align to TRBD1. The V gene's germline CDR1 is MNHNY and CDR2 SVGAGI (reference sequence). V gave up 8 bases and J gave up 3 bases; unmatched junction bases: 9. The CDR3 spans 14 residues. CDR3 sequence reads: CASGIKGQHYGYTF. CDR3 bases: TGTGCCAGCGGGATAAAGGGACAGCACTATGGCTACACCTTC.

This CDR3 is CASSQDRSGGKAYNEQFF. Here the CDR3 DNA reads TGTGCCAGCAGCCAAGATCGATCGGGAGGGAAAGCCTACAATGAGCAGTTCTTC. The chain uses TRBV3-1 (or the pseudogene TRBV3-2) and TRBJ2-1, with 8 positions matching TRBD2. This CDR3 spans 18 amino acids. The junction had 9 bases not matched to a gene; V was cut back by 0 bases and J by 2 bases. Germline V gives CDR1 LGHDT, CDR2 YNNKEL (reference sequence).

The chain carries TRBV30 and TRBJ1-2; D is unresolved. Germline values: CDR1 GTSNPN, CDR2 SVGIG (reference sequence). V was pared by 4 bases and J by 4 bases, with 7 bases between. The CDR3 has 11 residues. CDR3 loop: CAWNLGYGYTF. CDR3 in DNA: TGTGCCTGGAATTTGGGCTATGGCTACACCTTC.

Comment on this clone: Other DNA sequences of this sample code for an identical CDR3. The chain is built from TRBV10-1 and TRBJ2-2; either TRBD1 or TRBD2 may supply D (5 bases each). This CDR3 contains 14 residues. The ends were cut back, 3 bases at V and 4 bases at J, with 9 bases in the middle. CDR1 and CDR2 (germline): WNHNN, SYGVQD (reference sequence). In DNA form, the CDR3 reads TGCGCCAGCAGTGACCCTGGGGGCACCGGGGAGCTGTTTTTT. It specifies CASSDPGGTGELFF.

This sequence joins TRBV5-8 and TRBJ1-2, with D tentatively TRBD1 (6 bases). The CDR3 totals 18 residues. Germline CDR1 reads SGHTS; CDR2 reads YDEGEE. Between the trimmed V and J ends, which lost 0 bases and 2 bases, there was a span of 20 bases. Here the CDR3 reads CASSLGTASLLSNYGYTF. The CDR3 region has the DNA TGTGCCAGCAGCTTGGGGACAGCCAGTCTGCTATCCAACTATGGCTACACCTTC.

Only one count was recorded for this clone. The chain joins TRBV5-4 to TRBJ1-5; D is unresolved. V gave up 1 base and J gave up 2 bases, with 7 bases separating them. CDR3 length equals 14 residues. In germline, CDR1 is SGHNT, CDR2 YYREEE (reference sequence). CDR3 nucleotides: TGTGCCAGCAGCTTGTTAGGCGGCAATCAGCCCCAGCATTTT. Translation: CASSLLGGNQPQHF.

The chain links TRBV28 to TRBJ1-5, with 7 bases aligning to TRBD1. The trim removed 6 bases at V and 4 bases at J, leaving 3 bases unmatched. Germline V lookup: CDR1 MDHEN, CDR2 SYDVKM. This CDR3 is 13 amino acids long. This chain's CDR3 is CASRTGANQPQHF. In nucleotides, the CDR3 is TGTGCCAGCAGAACAGGGGCGAATCAGCCCCAGCATTTT.

The chain recombines TRBV2 with TRBJ1-1; 7 bases fit TRBD1. The germline V gene encodes CDR1 SNHLY and CDR2 FYNNEI. The CDR3 consists of 12 residues. Losses at the gene ends were 10 bases for V and 1 base for J; bases not matched to a gene: 3. This CDR3 reads CATGQKNTEAFF. The CDR3 DNA sequence: TGTGCCACGGGACAGAAGAACACTGAAGCTTTCTTT.

To note about this clone: Additional DNA sequences in this sample encode the identical CDR3. The chain combines TRBV19 with TRBJ1-5; D remains ambiguous. This CDR3 region has 16 residues. Germline CDR1 LNHDA, CDR2 SQIVND (reference sequence). V lost 0 bases and J lost 0, with 9 bases in between. The CDR3 nucleotides read TGTGCCAGTAGTATAGATCTAGGTTATAGCAATCAGCCCCAGCATTTT. Its protein is CASSIDLGYSNQPQHF.

The J gene is TRBJ2-3, the V gene TRBV7-9, with 15 bases fitting TRBD2. With 5 bases clipped from V and 6 bases from J, the junction kept 6 bases outside the gene matches. This CDR3 comprises 16 residues. Germline V gives CDR1 SEHNR, CDR2 FQNEAQ (reference sequence). The CDR3 DNA sequence: TGTGCCAGCAGCGATACCGGGACTAGCGGGAGGGATACGCAGTATTTT. Translated: CASSDTGTSGRDTQYF.

The chain uses TRBV27 and TRBJ2-7; possible D gene TRBD1, 6 bases. CDR1 and CDR2 from the germline V gene are MNHEY and SMNVEV (reference sequence). V lost 6 bases, J lost 0 bases, and 12 bases lay in between. This CDR3 has 14 amino acids. The chain's CDR3 is CASSKQGRSYEQYF. For the CDR3, the DNA is TGTGCCAGCAGCAAACAGGGTCGCTCCTACGAGCAGTACTTC.

This chain joins TRBV5-4 and TRBJ1-2; the D gene is possibly TRBD1 (5 bases). The CDR3 is 15 residues long. Germline CDR1 reads SGHNT; CDR2 reads YYREEE (reference sequence). Trimming left V 4 bases short and J 2 bases short, with 15 bases between. The CDR3, as DNA: TGTGCCAGCAGCCAGGCCGGGACCCCCAACTATGGCTACACCTTC. This sequence encodes CASSQAGTPNYGYTF.

This sequence joins TRBV19 and TRBJ1-2; D is unclear. The CDR3 runs to 14 residues. Trimming took 5 bases from V and 3 from J, leaving 13 bases between them. Germline V gene data show CDR1 as LNHDA and CDR2 as SQIVND (reference sequence). The CDR3 nucleotides read TGTGCCAGTAGTCCACGGTCATTTTACTATGGCTACACCTTC. Its protein product is CASSPRSFYYGYTF.

The chain carries TRBV19 and TRBJ1-5, with unresolved D. V lost 3 bases, J lost 5 bases, and 14 bases lay in between. The germline V gene encodes CDR1 LNHDA and CDR2 SQIVND (reference sequence). This CDR3 is built from 15 residues. CDR3 nucleotide sequence: TGTGCCAGTAGTATTGGCCCGCGCGGCGATCAGCCCCAGCATTTT. It translates to CASSIGPRGDQPQHF.

The chain couples TRBV6-5 to TRBJ1-1; maybe TRBD1 (5 bases). V was shortened by 8 bases and J by 1 base, with 17 bases between the two germline ends. Germline V gene sequence: CDR1 MNHEY, CDR2 SVGAGI. There are 15 residues in the CDR3. CDR3 coding DNA: TGTGCCAGCCGAACAGGAGGAAGGAGGAACACTGAAGCTTTCTTT. Translated, it gives CASRTGGRRNTEAFF.

The genes are TRBV5-1 and TRBJ2-2; the match to TRBD2 covers 8 bases. Germline V gives CDR1 SGHRS, CDR2 YFSETQ. The V gene end was trimmed by 0 bases and the J gene end by 4 bases; junction bases not matched to a gene: 5. The CDR3 sequence is 16 residues long. Here the CDR3 DNA reads TGCGCCAGCAGCTTGGTTGGTAGCGGGGTCACCGGGGAGCTGTTTTTT. It encodes CASSLVGSGVTGELFF.

V and J are TRBV4-1 and TRBJ1-4, with TRBD1 matching 7 bases. The CDR3 is 18 residues long. Germline CDR1 MGHRA, CDR2 YSYEKL. With 2 bases clipped from V and 6 bases from J, the junction kept 15 bases outside the gene matches. For the CDR3, the DNA is TGCGCCAGCAGCCAACAGTCGGGTGGAGGGGGCGTAGATGAAAAACTGTTTTTT. Translated: CASSQQSGGGGVDEKLFF.